The T cell receptor (beta chain) described here comes from a study of blood T cell repertoires in COVID-19. The overall study: The study drew acute and convalescent COVID-19 samples from the United States, Italy and Spain. In each case, the material was cDNA or gDNA derived from T cells, B-cell-depleted T cells, or PBMCs.

The CDR3 totals 15 residues. V was clipped by 0 bases and J by 8 bases, with 13 bases between them. Germline loops: CDR1 SGHDN, CDR2 FVKESK. In the original analysis: Reference gene primer amplification in the assay estimated nucleated cell counts. Assay: immunoSEQ multiplex PCR; the TCRdb copy retains only in-frame clones and omits some. V and J calls and clone size follow that table, whereas D and trimming were derived from the DNA. Of just over 250,000 clones listed, approximately 86% are singletons. This clone appeared once. The chain links TRBV14 to TRBJ1-4, with D possibly TRBD1 on 6 matching bases. This TCR derives from a man aged 35-49 years who had recovered from COVID-19. The sample consisted of peripheral blood. CDR3: CASSQDSGGFEKLFF. CDR3 sequence (DNA): TGTGCCAGCAGCCAAGATTCGGGGGGCTTCGAAAAACTGTTTTTT.